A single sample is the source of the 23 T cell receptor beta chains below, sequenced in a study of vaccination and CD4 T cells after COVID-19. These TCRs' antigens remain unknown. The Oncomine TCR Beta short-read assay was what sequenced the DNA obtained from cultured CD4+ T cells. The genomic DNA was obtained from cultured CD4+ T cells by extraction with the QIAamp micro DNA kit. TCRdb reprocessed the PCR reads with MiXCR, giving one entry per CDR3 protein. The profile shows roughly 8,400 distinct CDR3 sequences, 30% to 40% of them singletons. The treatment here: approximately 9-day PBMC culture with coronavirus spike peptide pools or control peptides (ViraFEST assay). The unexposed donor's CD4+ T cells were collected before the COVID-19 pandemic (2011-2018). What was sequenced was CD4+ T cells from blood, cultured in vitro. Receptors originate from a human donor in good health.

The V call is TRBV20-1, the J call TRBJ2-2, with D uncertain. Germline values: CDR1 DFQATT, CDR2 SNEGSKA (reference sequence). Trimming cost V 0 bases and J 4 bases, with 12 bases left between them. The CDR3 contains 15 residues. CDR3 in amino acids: CSARDGQQATGELFF. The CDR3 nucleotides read TGCAGTGCTAGAGATGGGCAGCAAGCCACCGGGGAGCTGTTTTTT.

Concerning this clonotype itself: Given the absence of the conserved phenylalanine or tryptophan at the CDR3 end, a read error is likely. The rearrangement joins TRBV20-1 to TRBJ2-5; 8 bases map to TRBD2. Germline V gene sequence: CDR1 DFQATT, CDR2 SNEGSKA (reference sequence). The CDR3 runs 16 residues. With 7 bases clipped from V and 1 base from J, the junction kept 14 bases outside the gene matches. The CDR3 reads CSGHAPGGNFQETQYY. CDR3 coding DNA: TGCAGTGGGCATGCCCCGGGAGGGAATTTCCAAGAGACCCAGTACTAC.

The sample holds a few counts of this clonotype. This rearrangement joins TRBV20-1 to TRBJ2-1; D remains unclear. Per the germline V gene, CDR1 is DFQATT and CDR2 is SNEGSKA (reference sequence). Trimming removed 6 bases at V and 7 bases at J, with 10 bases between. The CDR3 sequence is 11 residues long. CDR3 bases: TGCAGTGCGCTCTCCCGGAATGAGCAGTTCTTC. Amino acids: CSALSRNEQFF.

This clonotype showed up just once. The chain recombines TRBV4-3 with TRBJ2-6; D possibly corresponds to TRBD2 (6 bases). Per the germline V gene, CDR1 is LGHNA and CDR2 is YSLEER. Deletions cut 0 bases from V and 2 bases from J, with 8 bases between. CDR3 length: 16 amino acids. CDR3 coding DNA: TGCGCCAGCAGCCAAGATGGAGGGGCTGGGGCCAACGTCCTGACTTTC. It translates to CASSQDGGAGANVLTF.

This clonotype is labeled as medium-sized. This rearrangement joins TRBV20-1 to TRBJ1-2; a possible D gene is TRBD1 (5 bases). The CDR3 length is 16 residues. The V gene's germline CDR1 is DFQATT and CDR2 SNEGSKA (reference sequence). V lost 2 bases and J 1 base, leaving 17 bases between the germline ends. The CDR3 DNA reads TGCAGTGCTAGAACGTCGCAGGGACTTTTTAACTATGGCTACACCTTC. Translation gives CSARTSQGLFNYGYTF.

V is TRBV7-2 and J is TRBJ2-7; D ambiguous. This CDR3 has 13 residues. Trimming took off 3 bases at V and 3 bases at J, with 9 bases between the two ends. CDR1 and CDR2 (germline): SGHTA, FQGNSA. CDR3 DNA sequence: TGTGCCAGCAGCTTGGGGAACCTCTACGAGCAGTACTTC. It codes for CASSLGNLYEQYF.

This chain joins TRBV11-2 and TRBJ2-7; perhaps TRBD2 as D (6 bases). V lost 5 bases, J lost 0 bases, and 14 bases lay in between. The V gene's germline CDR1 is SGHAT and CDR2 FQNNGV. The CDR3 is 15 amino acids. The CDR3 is CASSPLALSSYEQYF. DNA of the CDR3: TGTGCCAGCAGCCCTCTAGCGCTGAGCTCCTACGAGCAGTACTTC. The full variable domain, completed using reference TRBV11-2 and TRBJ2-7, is EAGVAQSPRYKIIEKRQSVAFWCNPISGHATLYWYQQILGQGPKLLIQFQNNGVVDDSQLPKDRFSAERLKGVDSTLKIQPAKLEDSAVYLCASSPLALSSYEQYFGPGTRLTVT.

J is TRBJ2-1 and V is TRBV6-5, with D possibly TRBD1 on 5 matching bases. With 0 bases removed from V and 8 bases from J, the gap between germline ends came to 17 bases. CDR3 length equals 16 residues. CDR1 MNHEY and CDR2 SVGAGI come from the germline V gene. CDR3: CASSYSWGRGLDEQFF. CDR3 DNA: TGTGCCAGCAGTTACTCGTGGGGCCGTGGCTTGGATGAGCAGTTCTTC.

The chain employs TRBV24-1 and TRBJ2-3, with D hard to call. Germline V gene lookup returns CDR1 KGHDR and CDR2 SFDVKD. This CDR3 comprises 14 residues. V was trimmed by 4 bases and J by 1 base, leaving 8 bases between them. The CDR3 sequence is CATSEQLGTDTQYF. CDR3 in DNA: TGTGCCACCAGTGAACAGCTCGGCACAGATACGCAGTATTTT.

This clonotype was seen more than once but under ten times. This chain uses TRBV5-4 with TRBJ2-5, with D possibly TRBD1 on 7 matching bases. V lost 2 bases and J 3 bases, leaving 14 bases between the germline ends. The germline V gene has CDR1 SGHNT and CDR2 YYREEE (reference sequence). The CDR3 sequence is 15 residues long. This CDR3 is CASSLRSRGEETQYF. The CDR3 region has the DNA TGTGCCAGCAGCTTACGCTCCAGGGGGGAAGAGACCCAGTACTTC.

The CDR3, as DNA: TGTGCCACCAGTGATCCGCGGGGACTCACAGGGGATACGCAGTATTTT. Protein: CATSDPRGLTGDTQYF. The V gene is TRBV24-1, the J gene TRBJ2-3; D is possibly TRBD1 or TRBD2 (6 bases each). CDR1 KGHDR and CDR2 SFDVKD come from the germline V gene. The CDR3 has 16 residues. V lost 3 bases and J 6 bases, leaving 18 bases between the germline ends.

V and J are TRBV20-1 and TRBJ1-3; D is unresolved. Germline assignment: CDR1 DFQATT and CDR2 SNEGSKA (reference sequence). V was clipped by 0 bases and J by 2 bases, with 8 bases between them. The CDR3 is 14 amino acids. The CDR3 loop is CSAREHAAGNTIYF. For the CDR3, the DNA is TGCAGTGCTAGAGAGCACGCGGCTGGAAACACCATATATTTT.

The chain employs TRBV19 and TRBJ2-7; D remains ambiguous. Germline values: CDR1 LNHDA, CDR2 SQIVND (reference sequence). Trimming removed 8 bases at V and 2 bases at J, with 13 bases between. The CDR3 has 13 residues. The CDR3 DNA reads TGTGCCAGTTCAAAGGACGGAGCCTACGAGCAGTACTTC. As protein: CASSKDGAYEQYF.

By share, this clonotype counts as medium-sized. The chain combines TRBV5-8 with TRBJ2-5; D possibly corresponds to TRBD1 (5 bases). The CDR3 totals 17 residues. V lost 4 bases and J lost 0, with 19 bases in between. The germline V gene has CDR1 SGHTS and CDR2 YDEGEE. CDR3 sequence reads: CASSPDFLSRDQETQYF. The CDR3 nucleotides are TGTGCCAGCAGCCCAGACTTCCTTAGCAGGGACCAAGAGACCCAGTACTTC.

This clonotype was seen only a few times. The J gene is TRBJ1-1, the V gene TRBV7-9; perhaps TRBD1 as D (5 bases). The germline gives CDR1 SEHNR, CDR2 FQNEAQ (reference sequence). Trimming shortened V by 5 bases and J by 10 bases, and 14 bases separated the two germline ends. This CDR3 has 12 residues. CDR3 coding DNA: TGTGCCAGCAGCCTATCTGGAAGGGGAGCTTTCTTT. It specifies CASSLSGRGAFF.

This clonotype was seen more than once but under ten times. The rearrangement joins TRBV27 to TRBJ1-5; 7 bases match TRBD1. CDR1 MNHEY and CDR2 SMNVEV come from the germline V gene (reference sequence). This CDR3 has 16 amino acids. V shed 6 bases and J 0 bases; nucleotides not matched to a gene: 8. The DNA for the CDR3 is TGTGCCAGCAGAGACCTAGGGACAGATAGCAATCAGCCCCAGCATTTT. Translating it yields CASRDLGTDSNQPQHF.

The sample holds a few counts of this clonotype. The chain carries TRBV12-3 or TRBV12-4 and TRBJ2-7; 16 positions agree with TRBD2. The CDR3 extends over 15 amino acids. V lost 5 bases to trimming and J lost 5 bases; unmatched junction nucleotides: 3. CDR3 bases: TGTGCCAGCAGTCGCGGGACTAGCGGGAGGGACGAGCAGTACTTC. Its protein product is CASSRGTSGRDEQYF.

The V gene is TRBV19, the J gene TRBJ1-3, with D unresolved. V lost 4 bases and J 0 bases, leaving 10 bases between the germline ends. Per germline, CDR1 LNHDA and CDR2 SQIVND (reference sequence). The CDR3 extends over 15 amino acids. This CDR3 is CASSRLIDSGNTIYF. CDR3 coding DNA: TGTGCCAGTAGTAGGCTGATCGACTCTGGAAACACCATATATTTT.

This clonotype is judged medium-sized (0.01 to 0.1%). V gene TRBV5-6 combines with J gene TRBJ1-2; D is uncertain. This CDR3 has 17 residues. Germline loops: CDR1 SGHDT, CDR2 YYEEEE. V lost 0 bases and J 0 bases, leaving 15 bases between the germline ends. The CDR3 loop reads CASSLGQVPLANYGYTF. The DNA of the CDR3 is TGTGCCAGCAGCTTGGGGCAGGTGCCGCTGGCTAACTATGGCTACACCTTC.

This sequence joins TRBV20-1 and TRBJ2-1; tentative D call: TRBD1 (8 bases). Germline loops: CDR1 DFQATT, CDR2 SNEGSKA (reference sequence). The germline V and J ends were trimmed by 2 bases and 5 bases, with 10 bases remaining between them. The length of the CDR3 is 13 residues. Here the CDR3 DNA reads TGCAGTGCTAGAACAGGGGGGGACAATGAGCAGTTCTTC. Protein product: CSARTGGDNEQFF.

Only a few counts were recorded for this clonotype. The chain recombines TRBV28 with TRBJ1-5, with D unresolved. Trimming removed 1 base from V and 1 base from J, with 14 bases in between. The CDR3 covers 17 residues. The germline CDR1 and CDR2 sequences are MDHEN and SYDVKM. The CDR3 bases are TGTGCCAGCAGTTTATTTGTTCCAACCACAAGCAATCAGCCCCAGCATTTT. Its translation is CASSLFVPTTSNQPQHF.

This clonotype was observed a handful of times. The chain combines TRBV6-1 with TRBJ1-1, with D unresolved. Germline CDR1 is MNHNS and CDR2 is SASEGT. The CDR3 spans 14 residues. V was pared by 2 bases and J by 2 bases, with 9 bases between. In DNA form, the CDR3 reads TGTGCCAGCAGTGAAATTGGGTCTAACACTGAAGCTTTCTTT. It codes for CASSEIGSNTEAFF.

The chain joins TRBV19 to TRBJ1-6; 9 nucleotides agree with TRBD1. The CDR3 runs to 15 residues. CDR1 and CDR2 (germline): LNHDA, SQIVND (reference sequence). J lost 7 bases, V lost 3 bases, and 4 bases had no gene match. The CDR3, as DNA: TGTGCCAGTAGTATGGGACAGGGACACAATTCACCCCTCCACTTT. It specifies CASSMGQGHNSPLHF.